This T cell receptor (beta chain) was sequenced during a study of yellow fever vaccine responses in identical twins. Overall study results and limits: As reported, the vaccine T cell response of twins seemed partly convergent and partly personalized.

MiXCR, run by TCRdb on the RT-PCR reads, gives a single entry per CDR3 protein. The sample carries some 15,000 distinct CDR3 sequences, around 84% recorded once. This CDR3 spans 14 amino acids. Trimming took off 7 bases at V and 0 bases at J, with 10 bases between the two ends. Germline V gene data show CDR1 as MNHEY and CDR2 as SVGEGT. Remarks on this clonotype: Its cognate antigen is unknown.

The receptor's source is a woman aged 18-29 years who received the yellow fever vaccine. This chain joins TRBV6-2 or TRBV6-3 and TRBJ1-5; D ambiguous. Sequencing used T cells from blood (PBMCs), unsorted or a sorted subset (not recorded which), obtained before or after yellow fever vaccination (not recorded which). CDR3 loop: CASKWSNSNQPQHF. The DNA of the CDR3 is TGTGCCAGCAAATGGAGTAATAGCAATCAGCCCCAGCATTTT.